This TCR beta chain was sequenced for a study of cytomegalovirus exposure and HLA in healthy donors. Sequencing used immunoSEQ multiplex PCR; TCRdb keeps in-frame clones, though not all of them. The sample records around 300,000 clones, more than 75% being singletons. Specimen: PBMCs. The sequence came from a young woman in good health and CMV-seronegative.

DNA for the CDR3: TGTGCCACGAACCCGGGGGGCTACTACGAGCAGTACTTC. It is translated as CATNPGGYYEQYF. The chain couples TRBV6-1 to TRBJ2-7, with D possibly TRBD2 on 7 matching bases. V dropped 10 bases and J dropped 3 bases, with 16 bases sitting between them. This CDR3 contains 13 residues. CDR1 and CDR2 (germline): MNHNS, SASEGT.